Described below is a single T cell receptor (beta chain) sequence and its context. The antigen is undetermined. The data are from a study of T cell repertoires in cytomegalovirus infection. V was cut by 3 bases and J by 4 bases, with 15 bases left in between. CDR3 length equals 15 residues. The germline CDR1 and CDR2 sequences are SGHVS and FQNEAQ. TCRdb reprocessed the reads via MiXCR and lists one record per CDR3 protein. The sample yields hundreds of thousands of distinct CDR3 sequences, about 42% seen once. J is TRBJ1-1 and V is TRBV7-8; TRBD1 is a possible D gene (6 bases). The source material was cultured PBMCs, sampled from culture after CMV antigen stimulation. The origin of this receptor is a human donor in good health (CMV status not recorded). Some clones in this sample may be carry-over from other donors' samples. CDR3 sequence (DNA): TGTGCCAGCAGCTTCGCAGGGGTGGTTGGCACTGAAGCTTTCTTT. This encodes CASSFAGVVGTEAFF. The full variable domain, completed using reference TRBV7-8 and TRBJ1-1, is GAGVSQSPRYKVAKRGQDVALRCDPISGHVSLFWYQQALGQGPEFLTYFQNEAQLDKSGLPSDRFFAERPEGSVSTLKIQRTQQEDSAVYLCASSFAGVVGTEAFFGQGTRLTVV.